This T cell receptor beta chain was sequenced for a study of blood T cell repertoires in COVID-19. TCRdb's copy holds only in-frame clones and misses some; the assay was immunoSEQ multiplex PCR. The data hold more than 200,000 clones, with around four fifths observed a single time. This clone was seen once. This clonotype was sampled from a woman of 80 years or more with COVID-19, enrolled during active disease. The sample was peripheral blood.

CDR3 DNA: TGTGCCAGCAGTTACTCGCAGCGGGGGGACTACGAGCAGTACTTC. Translated, it gives CASSYSQRGDYEQYF. The gene calls are TRBV6-2 or TRBV6-3 and TRBJ2-7, with 9 bases fitting TRBD2. The CDR3 spans 15 residues. Trimming took 0 bases from V and 3 from J; bases not matched to a gene: 3. Germline V gene lookup returns CDR1 MNHEY and CDR2 SVGEGT.